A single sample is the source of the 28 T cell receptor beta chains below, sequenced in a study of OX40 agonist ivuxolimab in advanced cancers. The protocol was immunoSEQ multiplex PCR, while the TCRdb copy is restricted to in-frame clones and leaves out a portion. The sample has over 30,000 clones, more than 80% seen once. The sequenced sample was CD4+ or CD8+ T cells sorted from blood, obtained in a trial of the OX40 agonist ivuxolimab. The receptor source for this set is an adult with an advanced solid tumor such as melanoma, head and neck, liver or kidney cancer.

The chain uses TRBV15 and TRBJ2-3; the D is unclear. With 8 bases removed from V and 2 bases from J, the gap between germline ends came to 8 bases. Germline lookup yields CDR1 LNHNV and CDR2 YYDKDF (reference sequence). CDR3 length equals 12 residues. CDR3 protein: CATGQSTDTQYF. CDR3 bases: TGTGCCACCGGGCAGTCCACAGATACGCAGTATTTT.

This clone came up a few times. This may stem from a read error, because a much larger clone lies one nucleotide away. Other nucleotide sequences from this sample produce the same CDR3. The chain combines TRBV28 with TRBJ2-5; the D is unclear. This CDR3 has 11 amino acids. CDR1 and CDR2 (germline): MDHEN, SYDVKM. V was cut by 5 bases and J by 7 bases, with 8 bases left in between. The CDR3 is CASSPSGTQYF. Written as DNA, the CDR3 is TGTGCCAGCAGTCCGTCAGGGACCCAGTACTTC.

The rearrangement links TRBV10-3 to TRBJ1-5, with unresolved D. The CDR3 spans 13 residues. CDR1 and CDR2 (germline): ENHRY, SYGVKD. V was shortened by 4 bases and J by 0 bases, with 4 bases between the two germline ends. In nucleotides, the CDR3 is TGTGCCATCAGTGGGGGTAGCAATCAGCCCCAGCATTTT. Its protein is CAISGGSNQPQHF.

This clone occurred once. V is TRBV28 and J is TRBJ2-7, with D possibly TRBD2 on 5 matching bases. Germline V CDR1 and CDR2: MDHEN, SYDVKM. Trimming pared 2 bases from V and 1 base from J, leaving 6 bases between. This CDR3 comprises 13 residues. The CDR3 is CASSLGGSYEQYF. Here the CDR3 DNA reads TGTGCCAGCAGTTTAGGAGGTTCCTACGAGCAGTACTTC.

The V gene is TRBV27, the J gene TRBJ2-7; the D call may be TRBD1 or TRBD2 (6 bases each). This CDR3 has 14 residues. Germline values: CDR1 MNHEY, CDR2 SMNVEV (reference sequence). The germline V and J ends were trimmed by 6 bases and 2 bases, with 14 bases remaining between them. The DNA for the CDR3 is TGTGCCAGCAGCCTAGGGGGGATGACCTACGAGCAGTACTTC. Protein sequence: CASSLGGMTYEQYF.

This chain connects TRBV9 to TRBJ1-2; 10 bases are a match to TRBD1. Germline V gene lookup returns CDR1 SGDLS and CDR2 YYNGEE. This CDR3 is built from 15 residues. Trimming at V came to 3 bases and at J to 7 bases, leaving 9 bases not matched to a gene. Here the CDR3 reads CASSAGDRGLVGYTF. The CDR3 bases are TGTGCCAGCAGCGCCGGCGACAGGGGGCTTGTTGGCTACACCTTC.

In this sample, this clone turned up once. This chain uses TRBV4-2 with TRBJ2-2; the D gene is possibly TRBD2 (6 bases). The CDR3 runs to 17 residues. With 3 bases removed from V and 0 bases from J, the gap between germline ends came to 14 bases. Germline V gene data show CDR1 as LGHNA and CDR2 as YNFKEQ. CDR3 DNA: TGTGCCAGCAGCCACCTTGTCCGGGACTCGAACACCGGGGAGCTGTTTTTT. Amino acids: CASSHLVRDSNTGELFF.

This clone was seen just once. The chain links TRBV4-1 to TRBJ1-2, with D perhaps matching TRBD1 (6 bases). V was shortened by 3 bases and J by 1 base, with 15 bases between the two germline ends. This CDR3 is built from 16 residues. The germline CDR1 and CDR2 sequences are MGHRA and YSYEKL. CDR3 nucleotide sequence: TGCGCCAGCAGCCAGGTCGGACAGACAAATAACTATGGCTACACCTTC. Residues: CASSQVGQTNNYGYTF.

The CDR3 DNA is TGCAGCGTTGAAACGGACTTAGAGAGCTCCTACAATGAGCAGTTCTTC. Its translation is CSVETDLESSYNEQFF. V is TRBV29-1 and J is TRBJ2-1; TRBD2 might be the D (5 bases). V dropped 2 bases and J dropped 0 bases, with 14 bases sitting between them. The CDR3 totals 16 residues. Per the germline V gene, CDR1 is SQVTM and CDR2 is ANQGSEA.

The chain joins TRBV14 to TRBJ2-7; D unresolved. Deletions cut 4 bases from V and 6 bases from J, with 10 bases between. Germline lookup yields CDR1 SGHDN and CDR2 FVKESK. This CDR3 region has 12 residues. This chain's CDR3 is CASSPAGPEQYF. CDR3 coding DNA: TGTGCCAGCAGCCCAGCCGGGCCCGAGCAGTACTTC.

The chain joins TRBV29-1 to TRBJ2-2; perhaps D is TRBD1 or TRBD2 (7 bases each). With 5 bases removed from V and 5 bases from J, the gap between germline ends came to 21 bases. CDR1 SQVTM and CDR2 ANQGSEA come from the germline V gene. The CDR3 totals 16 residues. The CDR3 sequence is CSVLREGTAATGELFF. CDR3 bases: TGCAGCGTTCTGAGGGAGGGGACAGCGGCAACCGGGGAGCTGTTTTTT.

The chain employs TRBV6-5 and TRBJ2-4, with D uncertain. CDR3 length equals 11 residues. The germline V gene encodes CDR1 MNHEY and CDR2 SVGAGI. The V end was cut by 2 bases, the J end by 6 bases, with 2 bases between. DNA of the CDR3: TGTGCCAGCAGTTACGGAAACATTCAGTACTTC. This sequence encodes CASSYGNIQYF.

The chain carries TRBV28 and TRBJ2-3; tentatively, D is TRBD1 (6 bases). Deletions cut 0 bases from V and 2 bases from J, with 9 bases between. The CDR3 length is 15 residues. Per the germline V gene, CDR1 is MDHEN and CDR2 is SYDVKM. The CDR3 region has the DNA TGTGCCAGCAGTTTATGGGGGGCCCTCACAGATACGCAGTATTTT. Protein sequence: CASSLWGALTDTQYF. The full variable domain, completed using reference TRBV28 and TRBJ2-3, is DVKVTQSSRYLVKRTGEKVFLECVQDMDHENMFWYRQDPGLGLRLIYFSYDVKMKEKGDIPEGYSVSREKKERFSLILESASTNQTSMYLCASSLWGALTDTQYFGPGTRLTVL.

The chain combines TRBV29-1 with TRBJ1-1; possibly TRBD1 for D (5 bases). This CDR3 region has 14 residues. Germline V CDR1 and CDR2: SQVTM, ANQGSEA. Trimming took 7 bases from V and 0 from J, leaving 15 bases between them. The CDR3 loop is CSALGGIMNTEAFF. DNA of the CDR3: TGCAGCGCCCTGGGGGGGATCATGAACACTGAAGCTTTCTTT.

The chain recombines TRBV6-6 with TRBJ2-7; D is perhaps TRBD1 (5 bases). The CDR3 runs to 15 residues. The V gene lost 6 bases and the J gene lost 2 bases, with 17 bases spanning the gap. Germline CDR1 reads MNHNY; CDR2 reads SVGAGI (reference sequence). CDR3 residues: CASRAEFRETYEQYF. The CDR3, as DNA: TGTGCCAGCAGGGCCGAATTCAGGGAAACCTACGAGCAGTACTTC.

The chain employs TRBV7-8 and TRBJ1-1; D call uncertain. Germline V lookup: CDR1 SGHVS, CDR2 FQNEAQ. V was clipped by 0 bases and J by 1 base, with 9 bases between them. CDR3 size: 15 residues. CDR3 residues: CASSLAPAGNTEAFF. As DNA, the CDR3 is TGTGCCAGCAGCTTAGCGCCAGCCGGGAACACTGAAGCTTTCTTT.

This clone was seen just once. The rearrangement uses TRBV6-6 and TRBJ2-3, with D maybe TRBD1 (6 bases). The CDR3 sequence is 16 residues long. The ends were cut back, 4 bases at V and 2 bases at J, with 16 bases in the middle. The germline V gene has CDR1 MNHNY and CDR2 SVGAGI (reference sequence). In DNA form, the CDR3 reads TGTGCCAGCAGTTTTGGACAGAGACACCTCACAGATACGCAGTATTTT. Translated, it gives CASSFGQRHLTDTQYF.

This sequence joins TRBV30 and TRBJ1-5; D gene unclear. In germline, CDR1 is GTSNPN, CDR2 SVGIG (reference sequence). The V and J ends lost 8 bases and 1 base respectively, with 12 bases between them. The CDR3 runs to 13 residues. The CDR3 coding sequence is TGTGCCCTTGCATTGGGCAGCAATCAGCCCCAGCATTTT. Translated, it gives CALALGSNQPQHF.

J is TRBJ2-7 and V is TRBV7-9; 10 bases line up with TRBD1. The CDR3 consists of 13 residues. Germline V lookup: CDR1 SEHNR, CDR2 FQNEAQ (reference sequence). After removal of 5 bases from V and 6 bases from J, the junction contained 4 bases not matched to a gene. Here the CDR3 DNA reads TGTGCCAGCAGCCCCGGGACAGGGGTCGAGCAGTACTTC. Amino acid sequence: CASSPGTGVEQYF.

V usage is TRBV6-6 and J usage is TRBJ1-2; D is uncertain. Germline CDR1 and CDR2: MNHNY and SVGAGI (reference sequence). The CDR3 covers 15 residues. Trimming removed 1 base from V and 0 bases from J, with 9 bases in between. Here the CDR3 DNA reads TGTGCCAGCAGTTACTGGGAGGGAGCTAACTATGGCTACACCTTC. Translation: CASSYWEGANYGYTF.

The DNA for the CDR3 is TGTGCCAGCAGTTTGTCGGTCGACGTCAACACCGGGGAGCTGTTTTTT. It encodes CASSLSVDVNTGELFF. The chain has TRBV28 and TRBJ2-2; D gene ambiguous. The CDR3 is 16 residues long. The germline gives CDR1 MDHEN, CDR2 SYDVKM. Deletions cut 3 bases from V and 2 bases from J, with 13 bases between.

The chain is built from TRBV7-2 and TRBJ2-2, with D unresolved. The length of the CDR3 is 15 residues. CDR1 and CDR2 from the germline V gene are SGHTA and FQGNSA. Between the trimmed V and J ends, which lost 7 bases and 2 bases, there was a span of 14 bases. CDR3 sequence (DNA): TGTGCCAGCACTCTGACTCATCCCAACACCGGGGAGCTGTTTTTT. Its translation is CASTLTHPNTGELFF.

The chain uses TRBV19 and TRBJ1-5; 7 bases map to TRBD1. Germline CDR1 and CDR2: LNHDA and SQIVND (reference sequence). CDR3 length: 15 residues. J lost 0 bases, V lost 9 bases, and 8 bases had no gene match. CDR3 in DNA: TGTGCCAGCGGACAGGAGGCTTATAGCAATCAGCCCCAGCATTTT. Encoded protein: CASGQEAYSNQPQHF.

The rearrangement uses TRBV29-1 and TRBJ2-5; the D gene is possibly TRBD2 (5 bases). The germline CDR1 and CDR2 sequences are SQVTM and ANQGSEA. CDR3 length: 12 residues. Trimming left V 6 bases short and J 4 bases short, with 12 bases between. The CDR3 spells CSVLGVTETQYF. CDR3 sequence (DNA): TGCAGCGTGCTCGGGGTTACAGAGACCCAGTACTTC.

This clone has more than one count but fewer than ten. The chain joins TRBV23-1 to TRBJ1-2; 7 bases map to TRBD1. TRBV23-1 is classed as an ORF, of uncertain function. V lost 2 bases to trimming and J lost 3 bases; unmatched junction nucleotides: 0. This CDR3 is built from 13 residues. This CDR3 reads CASSQDRDYGYTF. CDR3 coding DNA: TGCGCCAGCAGTCAAGACAGGGACTATGGCTACACCTTC.

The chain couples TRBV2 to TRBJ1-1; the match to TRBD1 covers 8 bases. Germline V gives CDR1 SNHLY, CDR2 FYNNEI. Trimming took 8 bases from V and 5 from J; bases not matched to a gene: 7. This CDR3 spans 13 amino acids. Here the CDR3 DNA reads TGTGCCAGCGGACAGGGTGAGAGGACTGAAGCTTTCTTT. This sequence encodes CASGQGERTEAFF. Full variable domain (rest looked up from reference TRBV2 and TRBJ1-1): EPEVTQTPSHQVTQMGQEVILRCVPISNHLYFYWYRQILGQKVEFLVSFYNNEISEKSEIFDDQFSVERPDGSNFTLKIRSTKLEDSAMYFCASGQGERTEAFFGQGTRLTVV.

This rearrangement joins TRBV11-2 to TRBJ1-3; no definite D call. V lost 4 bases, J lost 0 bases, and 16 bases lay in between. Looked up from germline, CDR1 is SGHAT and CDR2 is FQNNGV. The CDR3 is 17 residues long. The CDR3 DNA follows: TGTGCCAGCAGCTATTGGTGGGAGATTAGCTCTGGAAACACCATATATTTT. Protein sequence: CASSYWWEISSGNTIYF.

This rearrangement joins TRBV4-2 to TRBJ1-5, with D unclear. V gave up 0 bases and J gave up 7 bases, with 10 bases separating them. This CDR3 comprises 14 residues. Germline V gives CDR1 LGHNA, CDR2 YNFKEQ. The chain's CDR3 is CASSQDSVSQPQHF. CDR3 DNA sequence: TGTGCCAGCAGCCAAGATTCGGTCAGCCAGCCCCAGCATTTT.